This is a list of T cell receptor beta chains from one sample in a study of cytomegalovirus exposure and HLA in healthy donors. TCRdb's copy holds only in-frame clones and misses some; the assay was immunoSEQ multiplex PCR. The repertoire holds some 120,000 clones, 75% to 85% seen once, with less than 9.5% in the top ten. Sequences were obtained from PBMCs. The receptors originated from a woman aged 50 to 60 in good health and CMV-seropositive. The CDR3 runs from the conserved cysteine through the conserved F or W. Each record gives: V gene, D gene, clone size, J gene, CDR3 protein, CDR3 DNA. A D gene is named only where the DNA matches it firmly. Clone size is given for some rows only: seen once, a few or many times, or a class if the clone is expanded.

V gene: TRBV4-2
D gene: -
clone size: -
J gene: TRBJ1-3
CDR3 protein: CASSQDEFSGNTIYF
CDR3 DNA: TGTGCCAGCAGCCAAGATGAGTTTTCTGGAAACACCATATATTTT

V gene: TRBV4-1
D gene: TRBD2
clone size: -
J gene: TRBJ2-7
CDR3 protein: CASSLIPKPSGLYEQYF
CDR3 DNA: TGCGCCAGCAGCCTCATCCCGAAGCCTAGCGGGCTCTACGAGCAGTACTTC

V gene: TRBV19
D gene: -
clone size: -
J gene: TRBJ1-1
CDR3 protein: CASSREPSNTEAFF
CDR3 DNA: TGTGCCAGTAGCCGGGAACCGTCGAACACTGAAGCTTTCTTT

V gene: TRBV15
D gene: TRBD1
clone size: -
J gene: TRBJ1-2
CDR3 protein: CATSRGGLGQLTYGYTF
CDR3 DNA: TGTGCCACCAGCAGAGGGGGTTTGGGACAGCTTACCTATGGCTACACCTTC

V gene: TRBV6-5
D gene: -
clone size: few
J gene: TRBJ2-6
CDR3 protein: CASSYGQVSGANVLTF
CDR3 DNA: TGTGCCAGCAGTTACGGTCAGGTGTCTGGGGCCAACGTCCTGACTTTC

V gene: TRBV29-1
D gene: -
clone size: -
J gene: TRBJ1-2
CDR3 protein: CSVEGGSYGYTF
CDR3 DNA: TGCAGCGTTGAGGGGGGGAGCTATGGCTACACCTTC

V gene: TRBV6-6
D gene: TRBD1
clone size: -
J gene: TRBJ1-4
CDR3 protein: CASSSTGTGGGKLFF
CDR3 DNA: TGTGCCAGCAGTTCGACTGGGACAGGGGGCGGAAAACTGTTTTTT

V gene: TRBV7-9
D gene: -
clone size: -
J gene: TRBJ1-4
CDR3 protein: CSSGPSREKLFF
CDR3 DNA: TGTTCCAGCGGCCCTTCTCGTGAAAAACTGTTTTTT

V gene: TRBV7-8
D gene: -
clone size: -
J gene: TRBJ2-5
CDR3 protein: CASSLGRALQETQYF
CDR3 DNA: TGTGCCAGCAGCCTAGGCAGGGCGCTCCAAGAGACCCAGTACTTC

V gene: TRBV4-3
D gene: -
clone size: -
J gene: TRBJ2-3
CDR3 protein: CASSQENRVGADTQYF
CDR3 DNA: TGCGCCAGCAGCCAAGAGAATCGGGTCGGAGCAGATACGCAGTATTTT

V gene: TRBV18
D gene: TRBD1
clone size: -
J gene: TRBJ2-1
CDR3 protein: CASSRRQGDNEQFF
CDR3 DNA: TGTGCCAGCTCACGACGACAGGGGGACAATGAGCAGTTCTTC

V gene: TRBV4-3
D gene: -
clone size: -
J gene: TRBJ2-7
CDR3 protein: CASSQDGFGQGGHEQYF
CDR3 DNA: TGCGCCAGCAGCCAAGATGGGTTTGGCCAGGGCGGTCACGAGCAGTACTTC

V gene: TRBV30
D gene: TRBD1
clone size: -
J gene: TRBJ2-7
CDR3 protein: CAWSVLGTALREQYF
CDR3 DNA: TGTGCCTGGAGTGTGCTTGGGACAGCATTACGGGAGCAGTACTTC

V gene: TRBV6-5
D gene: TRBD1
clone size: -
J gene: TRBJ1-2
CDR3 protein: CASSYAGQIYGYTF
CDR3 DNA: TGTGCCAGCAGTTACGCGGGACAGATCTATGGCTACACCTTC

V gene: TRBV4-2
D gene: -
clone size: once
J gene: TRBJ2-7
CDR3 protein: CASSQVIAEAYEQYF
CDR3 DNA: TGTGCCAGCAGCCAAGTTATAGCGGAGGCCTACGAGCAGTACTTC

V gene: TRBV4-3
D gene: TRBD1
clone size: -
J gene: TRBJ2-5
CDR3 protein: CASSQDWGQQETQYF
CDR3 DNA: TGCGCCAGCAGCCAAGATTGGGGACAGCAAGAGACCCAGTACTTC

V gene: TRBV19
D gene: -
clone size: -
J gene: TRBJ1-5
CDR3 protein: CASSIGYYSNQPQHF
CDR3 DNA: TGTGCCAGTAGTATCGGCTACTATAGCAATCAGCCCCAGCATTTT

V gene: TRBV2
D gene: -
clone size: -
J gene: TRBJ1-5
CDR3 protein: CASSEFGDQPQHF
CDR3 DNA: TGTGCCAGCAGTGAATTCGGGGATCAGCCCCAGCATTTT

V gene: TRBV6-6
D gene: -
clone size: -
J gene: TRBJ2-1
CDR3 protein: CASSRDSYNEQFF
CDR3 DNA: TGTGCCAGCAGTCGGGATTCTTACAATGAGCAGTTCTTC

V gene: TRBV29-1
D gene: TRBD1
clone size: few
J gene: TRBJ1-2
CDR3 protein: CSVPTGVGDYGYTF
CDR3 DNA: TGCAGCGTTCCGACAGGGGTTGGGGACTATGGCTACACCTTC

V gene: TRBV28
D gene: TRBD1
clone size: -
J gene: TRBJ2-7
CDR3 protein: CASSRTGGHEQYF
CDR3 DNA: TGTGCCAGCAGTCGGACAGGGGGCCACGAGCAGTACTTC

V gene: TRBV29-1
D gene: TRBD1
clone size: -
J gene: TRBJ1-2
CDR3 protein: CSVGDSGGRVISNYGYTF
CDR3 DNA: TGCAGCGTGGGGGACAGCGGGGGAAGGGTTATTTCTAACTATGGCTACACCTTC

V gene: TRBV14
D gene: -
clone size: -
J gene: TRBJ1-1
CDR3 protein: CASSQDRGWTEAFF
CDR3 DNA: TGTGCCAGCAGCCAAGATAGGGGATGGACTGAAGCTTTCTTT

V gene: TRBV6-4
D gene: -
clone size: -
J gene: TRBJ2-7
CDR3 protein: CASSEKREQYF
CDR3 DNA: TGTGCCAGCAGTGAAAAGCGAGAGCAGTACTTC

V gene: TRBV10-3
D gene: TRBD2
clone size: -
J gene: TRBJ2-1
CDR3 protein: CAISPGLAGGNEQFF
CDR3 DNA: TGTGCCATCAGCCCGGGACTAGCGGGAGGGAATGAGCAGTTCTTC

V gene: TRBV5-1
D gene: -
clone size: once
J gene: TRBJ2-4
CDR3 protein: CASSLSKVSGENIQYF
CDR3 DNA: TGCGCCAGCAGCTTGTCCAAAGTGAGCGGAGAAAACATTCAGTACTTC

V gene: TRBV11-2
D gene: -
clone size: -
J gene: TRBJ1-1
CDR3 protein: CASSSARDTEAFF
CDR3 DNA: TGTGCCAGCAGCTCCGCCCGGGACACAGAAGCTTTCTTT

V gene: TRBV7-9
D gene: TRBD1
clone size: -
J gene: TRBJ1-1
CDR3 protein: CASSFQGEPNTEAFF
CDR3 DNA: TGTGCCAGCAGCTTCCAGGGGGAACCGAACACTGAAGCTTTCTTT

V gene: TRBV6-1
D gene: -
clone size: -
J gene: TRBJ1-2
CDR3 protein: CASSAPLGVLHNGYTF
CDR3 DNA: TGTGCCAGCAGTGCCCCATTGGGCGTCCTACACAATGGCTACACCTTC

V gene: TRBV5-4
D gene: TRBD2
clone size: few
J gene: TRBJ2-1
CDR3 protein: CASSLGSAGGSYNEQFF
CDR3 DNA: TGTGCCAGCAGCCTCGGATCAGCGGGAGGGTCCTACAATGAGCAGTTCTTC

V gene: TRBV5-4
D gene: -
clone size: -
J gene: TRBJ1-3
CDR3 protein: CASSSPDLAGNTIYF
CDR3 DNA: TGTGCCAGCAGCTCTCCTGACTTGGCTGGAAACACCATATATTTT

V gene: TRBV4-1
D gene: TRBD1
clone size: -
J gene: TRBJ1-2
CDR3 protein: CASSPQGATAGYTF
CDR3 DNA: TGCGCCAGCAGCCCACAGGGGGCTACAGCTGGCTACACCTTC

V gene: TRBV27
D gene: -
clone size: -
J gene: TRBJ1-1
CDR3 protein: CATKLSGRTEAFF
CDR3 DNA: TGTGCCACCAAACTCAGTGGGAGGACTGAAGCTTTCTTT

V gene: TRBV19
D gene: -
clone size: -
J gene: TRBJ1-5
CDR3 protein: CASSPVGGANQPQHF
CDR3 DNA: TGTGCCAGTAGTCCTGTCGGGGGGGCGAATCAGCCCCAGCATTTT

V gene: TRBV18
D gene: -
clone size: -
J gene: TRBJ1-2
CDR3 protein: CASSPTGYYGYTF
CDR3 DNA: TGTGCCAGCTCACCTACAGGGTACTATGGCTACACCTTC

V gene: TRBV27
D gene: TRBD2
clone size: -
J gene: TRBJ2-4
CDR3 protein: CASSRPGLAGGLGKNIQYF
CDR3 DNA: TGTGCCAGCAGTCGCCCGGGACTAGCGGGGGGCCTAGGCAAAAACATTCAGTACTTC

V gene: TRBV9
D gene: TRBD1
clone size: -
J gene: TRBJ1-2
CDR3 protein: CASERAGGYGYTF
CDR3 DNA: TGTGCCAGCGAGCGGGCAGGGGGTTATGGCTACACCTTC

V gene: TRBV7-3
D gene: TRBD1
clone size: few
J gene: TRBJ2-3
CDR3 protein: CASSRQKGAGGTDTQYF
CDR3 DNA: TGTGCCAGCAGCCGCCAAAAGGGGGCCGGGGGCACAGATACGCAGTATTTT

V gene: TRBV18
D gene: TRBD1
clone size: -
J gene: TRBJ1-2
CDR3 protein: CASSEGYLSGGGGYTF
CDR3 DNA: TGTGCCAGCTCAGAGGGATACTTATCAGGGGGCGGCGGCTACACCTTC

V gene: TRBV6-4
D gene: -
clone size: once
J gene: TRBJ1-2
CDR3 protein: CASSGNGGGYTF
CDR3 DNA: TGTGCCAGCAGTGGGAACGGGGGTGGCTACACCTTC

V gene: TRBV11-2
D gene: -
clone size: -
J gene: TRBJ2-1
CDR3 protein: CASSLGGSLSYNEQFF
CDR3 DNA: TGTGCCAGCAGCTTAGGTGGGAGTCTATCCTACAATGAGCAGTTCTTC

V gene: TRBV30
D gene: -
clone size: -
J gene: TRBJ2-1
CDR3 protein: CAWSGQTYNEQFF
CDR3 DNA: TGTGCCTGGAGTGGACAGACCTACAATGAGCAGTTCTTC

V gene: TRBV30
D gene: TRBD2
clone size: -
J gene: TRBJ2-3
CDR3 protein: CAWSYLAGMTDTQYF
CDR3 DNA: TGTGCCTGGAGTTACCTAGCGGGAATGACAGATACGCAGTATTTT

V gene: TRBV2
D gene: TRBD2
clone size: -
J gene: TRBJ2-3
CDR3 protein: CARASGRRGTDTQYF
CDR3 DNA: TGTGCCAGGGCTAGCGGGAGACGGGGTACAGATACGCAGTATTTT

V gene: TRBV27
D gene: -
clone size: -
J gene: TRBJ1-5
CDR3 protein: CASSLSRLGGDNQPQHF
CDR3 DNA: TGTGCCAGCAGTTTATCCCGTCTGGGGGGAGACAATCAGCCCCAGCATTTT

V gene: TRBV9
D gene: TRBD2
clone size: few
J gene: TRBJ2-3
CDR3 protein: CASSPGLAGYTDTQYF
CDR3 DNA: TGTGCCAGCAGCCCCGGACTAGCGGGATACACAGATACGCAGTATTTT

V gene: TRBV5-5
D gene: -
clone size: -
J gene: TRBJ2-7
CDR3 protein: CASSLDRAYEQYF
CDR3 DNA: TGTGCCAGCAGCTTGGACAGAGCCTACGAGCAGTACTTC

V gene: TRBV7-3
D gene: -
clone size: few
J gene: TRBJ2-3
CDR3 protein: CASSARGRGTQYF
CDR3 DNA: TGTGCCAGCAGCGCCCGAGGGCGTGGAACGCAGTATTTT

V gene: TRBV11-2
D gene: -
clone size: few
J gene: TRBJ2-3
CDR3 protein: CASRLGPSTDTQYF
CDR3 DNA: TGTGCCAGCCGCTTGGGGCCGAGCACAGATACGCAGTATTTT

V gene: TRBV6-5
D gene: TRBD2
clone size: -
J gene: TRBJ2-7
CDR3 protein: CASSYSGKRDYEQYF
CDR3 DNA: TGTGCCAGCAGTTACAGTGGGAAGCGGGACTACGAGCAGTACTTC